This T cell receptor (beta chain) is from a study of cytomegalovirus exposure and HLA in healthy donors. On this clone: Its antigen remains unidentified.

From germline, CDR1 is SEHNR and CDR2 FQNEAQ (reference sequence). J lost 1 base, V lost 3 bases, and 5 bases had no gene match. The length of the CDR3 is 15 residues. Overall study results and limits: Common viral pathogens seemed to be connected with several of the most significant clusters, according to a later analysis. Roughly uniform depth of sequencing across donors was assumed in presence/absence analyses. Indistinguishability led to the exclusion of some V segments, TRBV6-2 and TRBV6-3 included.

Primers included in the PCR were 60 Vbeta and 13 Jbeta primers. Assay: immunoSEQ multiplex PCR; the TCRdb copy retains only in-frame clones and omits some. Altogether fewer than 200,000 clones are present, about 63% being singletons, with the ten largest covering about 2.5%. The chain employs TRBV7-9 and TRBJ2-5, with TRBD2 identical over 7 bases. What was sequenced was PBMCs. The TCR originated in a middle-aged woman in good health and CMV-seropositive. CDR3: CASSFLGGSQETQYF. DNA of the CDR3: TGTGCCAGCAGCTTTTTGGGAGGGTCCCAAGAGACCCAGTACTTC. The complete variable domain, with remaining parts taken from reference TRBV7-9 and TRBJ2-5, reads DTGVSQNPRHKITKRGQNVTFRCDPISEHNRLYWYRQTLGQGPEFLTYFQNEAQLEKSRLLSDRFSAERPKGSFSTLEIQRTEQGDSAMYLCASSFLGGSQETQYFGPGTRLLVL.